This T cell receptor beta chain was obtained from a study of Graves' ophthalmopathy and Graves' hyperthyroidism. Whole-study results and caveats: Distinction of ophthalmopathy from stable hyperthyroidism by a 13-signature model reached over 85% sensitivity and 81.08% specificity. Among expanded thyroid clonotypes above 0.001 frequency, most also occurred in blood.

Hyperthyroidism cases were recent diagnoses of under 2 months' duration in people aged 18 to 65. Exclusion criteria comprised other autoimmune diseases, uncontrolled infections, pregnancy or lactation in patients. This clonotype was recorded many times. Its antigen is still unknown. At one boundary the junction diverges from the germline segment, which might be a read error. As the template, RNA transcripts were used to amplify TCR beta CDR3 regions. After a first-round RT-PCR with HTBI primers, a second-round multiplex PCR was run. One entry per CDR3 protein, called by TCRdb with MiXCR from the multiplex PCR reads. The sample gives 400,000 to 450,000 distinct CDR3 sequences, around 21% of which show up once; roughly 3% is in the top ten. The CDR3 loop spans 19 amino acids. The germline CDR1 and CDR2 sequences are SGHTA and FQGNSA.

The source of this sequence is a woman younger than 30 with stable Graves' hyperthyroidism. The gene calls are TRBV7-2 and TRBJ1-5; 7 bases agree with TRBD1. The sequenced sample was peripheral blood. Here the CDR3 reads CASSVALGGQAETNQPQHF. The CDR3 nucleotides are TGTGCCAGCAGCGTAGCCCTAGGAGGACAGGCGGAAACGAATCAGCCCCAGCATTTT.